The 15 T cell receptor beta chains reported below all come from one sample, sequenced in a study of blood T cell repertoires in COVID-19 (dated by TCRdb to the early 2020s). Libraries were built with the immunoSEQ multiplex PCR assay. In its TCRdb copy, this immuneACCESS table keeps in-frame sequences only and misses some clones. Where compared with another copy, unresolved V genes explain less than half of these, and the others have no known cause. Present in this sample are approximately 100,000 clones, 65% to 85% of which were seen just once. Of the sample, roughly a tenth is held by the ten largest clones. The material sequenced was peripheral blood. The receptor source for this set is an elderly woman with acute or convalescent COVID-19.

The rearrangement joins TRBV18 to TRBJ1-2; D gene uncertain. The CDR3 has 13 amino acids. Germline V gene data show CDR1 as KGHSH and CDR2 as LQKENI. V was pared by 2 bases and J by 7 bases, with 11 bases between. The CDR3 loop reads CASSPENRSGYTF. CDR3 sequence (DNA): TGTGCCAGCTCACCAGAAAATCGGAGTGGCTACACCTTC.

This chain joins TRBV10-3 and TRBJ2-7; 7 positions agree with TRBD1. From germline, CDR1 is ENHRY and CDR2 SYGVKD. The CDR3 contains 12 residues. V lost 7 bases, J lost 4 bases, and 4 bases stayed unmatched. CDR3 region: CAIKGAPYEQYF. In DNA, the CDR3 is TGTGCCATCAAGGGGGCTCCATACGAGCAGTACTTC.

The rearrangement uses TRBV5-1 and TRBJ1-4, with D unclear. The CDR3 contains 14 residues. Germline CDR1 SGHRS, CDR2 YFSETQ. The V end lost 5 bases, the J end lost 0 bases, and 8 bases lay between the germline ends. As DNA, the CDR3 is TGCGCCAGCAGGAGGGCAGCAACTAATGAAAAACTGTTTTTT. This translates into CASRRAATNEKLFF.

The chain combines TRBV5-4 with TRBJ2-3, with D perhaps matching TRBD2 (7 bases). Germline lookup yields CDR1 SGHNT and CDR2 YYREEE (reference sequence). Trimming pared 2 bases from V and 3 bases from J, leaving 16 bases between. This CDR3 spans 16 amino acids. CDR3 coding DNA: TGTGCCAGCAGCTTAAGTGGGGGGGCGGGGACAGATACGCAGTATTTT. Translated: CASSLSGGAGTDTQYF. Filled out from reference TRBV5-4 and TRBJ2-3, the complete variable domain reads ETGVTQSPTHLIKTRGQQVTLRCSSQSGHNTVSWYQQALGQGPQFIFQYYREEENGRGNFPPRFSGLQFPNYSSELNVNALELDDSALYLCASSLSGGAGTDTQYFGPGTRLTVL.

The chain has TRBV19 and TRBJ1-4; the D gene is possibly TRBD1 (6 bases). From germline, CDR1 is LNHDA and CDR2 SQIVND (reference sequence). Between the trimmed V and J ends, which lost 6 bases and 8 bases, there was a span of 10 bases. The CDR3 runs 12 residues. This CDR3 is CASSRGREKLFF. CDR3 bases: TGTGCCAGTAGCAGGGGCCGGGAAAAACTGTTTTTT.

The table lists this clone with a count of one. The chain recombines TRBV2 with TRBJ2-3; D remains unclear. Germline V lookup: CDR1 SNHLY, CDR2 FYNNEI. Trimming removed 7 bases from V and 4 bases from J, with 15 bases in between. This CDR3 is built from 14 residues. CDR3 sequence reads: CASTLLGVSDTQYF. The DNA of the CDR3 is TGTGCCAGCACTTTATTAGGAGTATCAGATACGCAGTATTTT.

V usage is TRBV6-5 and J usage is TRBJ2-5; possibly TRBD1 for D (6 bases). Per the germline V gene, CDR1 is MNHEY and CDR2 is SVGAGI. The CDR3 covers 15 residues. The ends were cut back, 5 bases at V and 5 bases at J, with 18 bases in the middle. The CDR3 reads CASSRGLQGGETQYF. The CDR3 DNA reads TGTGCCAGCAGTAGAGGGTTACAGGGCGGGGAGACCCAGTACTTC.

The CDR3 nucleotides read TGTGCCAGCAGTTCCCGGACTGCTTCCAATGAGCAGTTCTTC. Amino acid sequence: CASSSRTASNEQFF. The chain is built from TRBV2 and TRBJ2-1; D perhaps matches TRBD2 (5 bases). V dropped 5 bases and J dropped 6 bases, with 14 bases sitting between them. The CDR3 spans 14 residues. Germline CDR1 and CDR2: SNHLY and FYNNEI.

This clone was seen only a few times. The chain combines TRBV6-2 or TRBV6-3 with TRBJ2-7; D gene uncertain. V shed 6 bases and J shed 7 bases, with 19 bases lying between them. CDR1 MNHEY and CDR2 SVGEGT come from the germline V gene. This CDR3 region has 14 residues. The CDR3 loop is CASSPHAVSREQYF. The CDR3 DNA sequence: TGTGCCAGCAGCCCACACGCCGTGTCGAGGGAGCAGTACTTC.

This clone has a handful of counts. The chain carries TRBV7-6 and TRBJ2-3; 12 bases fit TRBD2. V dropped 5 bases and J dropped 0; count of bases not matched to a gene: 6. Germline V gives CDR1 SGHVS, CDR2 FNYEAQ. This CDR3 is built from 17 residues. DNA of the CDR3: TGTGCCAGCAGCGGCGGGACTAGCGGGCTTAGCACAGATACGCAGTATTTT. The encoded protein is CASSGGTSGLSTDTQYF. The full variable domain, completed using reference TRBV7-6 and TRBJ2-3, is GAGVSQSPRYKVTKRGQDVALRCDPISGHVSLYWYRQALGQGPEFLTYFNYEAQQDKSGLPNDRFSAERPEGSISTLTIQRTEQRDSAMYRCASSGGTSGLSTDTQYFGPGTRLTVL.

The chain has TRBV28 and TRBJ1-1, with D perhaps TRBD1 (6 bases). In germline, CDR1 is MDHEN, CDR2 SYDVKM. CDR3 size: 14 residues. V was shortened by 4 bases and J by 5 bases, with 14 bases between the two germline ends. The CDR3 region has the DNA TGTGCCAGCAGTTCGGGACAACCTAGGACTGAAGCTTTCTTT. It is translated as CASSSGQPRTEAFF.

This clone occurred once. V gene TRBV4-1 combines with J gene TRBJ2-5; possible D gene TRBD2, 6 bases. The V end lost 1 base, the J end lost 5 bases, and 17 bases lay between the germline ends. CDR1 and CDR2 from the germline V gene are MGHRA and YSYEKL. The CDR3 consists of 16 residues. This CDR3 is CASSQGGTLMGETQYF. CDR3 DNA: TGCGCCAGCAGCCAAGGAGGGACTCTGATGGGGGAGACCCAGTACTTC.

The V gene is TRBV4-3, the J gene TRBJ1-4; D call uncertain. Between the trimmed V and J ends, which lost 1 base and 4 bases, there was a span of 7 bases. This CDR3 has 14 residues. CDR1 is LGHNA, CDR2 YSLEER, per germline. The CDR3 reads CASSQGQINEKLFF. The CDR3 region has the DNA TGCGCCAGCAGCCAAGGTCAGATTAATGAAAAACTGTTTTTT.

V gene TRBV18 combines with J gene TRBJ1-2; possible D gene TRBD1, 5 bases. The CDR3 spans 17 residues. The V and J ends lost 0 bases and 6 bases respectively, with 20 bases between them. Germline CDR1 reads KGHSH; CDR2 reads LQKENI. DNA of the CDR3: TGTGCCAGCTCACCACCTCTTACATTAGGACGGGGGGATGGCTACACCTTC. This translates into CASSPPLTLGRGDGYTF.

V and J are TRBV6-2 or TRBV6-3 and TRBJ1-6, with D possibly TRBD1 on 5 matching bases. CDR1 and CDR2 (germline): MNHEY, SVGEGT. Trimming took 5 bases from V and 9 from J, leaving 8 bases between them. This CDR3 has 12 residues. The CDR3 spells CASSLGVSPLHF. The DNA for the CDR3 is TGTGCCAGCAGTCTAGGGGTTTCACCCCTCCACTTT.